Listed below are T cell receptor beta chains from one sample, sequenced in a study of blood T cell repertoires in COVID-19. Here immunoSEQ multiplex PCR was the method, and the copy in TCRdb shows in-frame clones only, minus some. Of 70,000 or so clones detected, roughly 79% appear once; the ten largest clones hold more than 15%. The sequencing input was peripheral blood. The receptors derive from a man in his sixties with acute or convalescent COVID-19. Each CDR3 is given with its conserved first and last residue. D genes are given only for firm matches. Some rows have no size entry. The others give once, few or many, or a class for an expanded clone.

TGTGCCATCAGTGAGCCTGGGACAGGACTCGCCTACGAGCAGTACTTC	CAISEPGTGLAYEQYF	TRBD1	TRBJ2-7	TRBV10-3	.
TGTGCCAGCAGCTTTCGGCACGACTATAGCAATCAGCCCCAGCATTTT	CASSFRHDYSNQPQHF	.	TRBJ1-5	TRBV11-2	.
TGTGCCAGCTCACCATTCAGCGGGGGGCCCTCGAACACCGGGGAGCTGTTTTTT	CASSPFSGGPSNTGELFF	TRBD2	TRBJ2-2	TRBV18	once
TGTGCCAGCAGCCCATCGGGACAGCATAGCAATCAGCCCCAGCATTTT	CASSPSGQHSNQPQHF	TRBD1	TRBJ1-5	TRBV7-8	many
TGTGCCAGCAGCCTGAGTGAAACAACTAATGAAAAACTGTTTTTT	CASSLSETTNEKLFF	.	TRBJ1-4	TRBV6-2/TRBV6-3	.
TGTGCCAGCAGCGCAAAAAGGGGGGGGCAGGGCGGCTATGGCTACACCTTC	CASSAKRGGQGGYGYTF	.	TRBJ1-2	TRBV21-1	.
TGCGCCAGCAGCCGGACGAGGGACACCGGGGAGCTGTTTTTT	CASSRTRDTGELFF	.	TRBJ2-2	TRBV4-1	few
TGTGCCAGCAGATCAGACAGCCTCTACACCGGGGAGCTGTTTTTT	CASRSDSLYTGELFF	.	TRBJ2-2	TRBV25-1	.
TGTGCCAGCTCCCCTCGGGGGGTCAGAAATCAGCCCCAGCATTTT	CASSPRGVRNQPQHF	.	TRBJ1-5	TRBV18	.
TGTGCCAGCAGCCTCATTACCGGGACAGGGTCCGGGGAGCAGTACTTC	CASSLITGTGSGEQYF	TRBD1	TRBJ2-7	TRBV27	few
TGTGCCAGCAGCCCAGATCCGGGACAGACGGAGACCCAGTACTTC	CASSPDPGQTETQYF	TRBD1	TRBJ2-5	TRBV9	.
TGTGCCAGCAGCCAAGGGCAGGGGTATGGCTACACCTTC	CASSQGQGYGYTF	.	TRBJ1-2	TRBV14	.
TGTGCCAGCACCCACGAGTGGACAGGGAACAACTATGGCTACACCTTC	CASTHEWTGNNYGYTF	.	TRBJ1-2	TRBV21-1	.
TGTGCCAGCAGCTTAGCCGGGACAGGCTGGGCCTACGAGCAGTACTTC	CASSLAGTGWAYEQYF	TRBD1	TRBJ2-7	TRBV7-8	once
TGTGCCTGGAGTGTCGGTGGGGGCTGGACTGAAGCTTTCTTT	CAWSVGGGWTEAFF	.	TRBJ1-1	TRBV30	.
TGTGCCAGCAGCCCTTTGGGGGGGGCTACCTACGAGCAGTACTTC	CASSPLGGATYEQYF	.	TRBJ2-7	TRBV7-3	.
TGTGCCAGCAGCCGACAGGGGAACACTGAAGCTTTCTTT	CASSRQGNTEAFF	TRBD1	TRBJ1-1	TRBV5-6	.
TGTGCCAGCAGCTCGTTGGGACAGGGAAACACTGAAGCTTTCTTT	CASSSLGQGNTEAFF	TRBD1	TRBJ1-1	TRBV5-4	once
TGTGCCAGCAGCCTCGGGAATTATAATTCACCCCTCCACTTT	CASSLGNYNSPLHF	.	TRBJ1-6	TRBV7-2	few
TGCGCCAGCAGCTTGGAGACAGGGGACGCTCATGGCTACACCTTC	CASSLETGDAHGYTF	TRBD1	TRBJ1-2	TRBV5-1	few
TGTGCCAGCAGCCAACAAAGTCCCGGGACAGGGTTGAGGCAGTACTTC	CASSQQSPGTGLRQYF	TRBD1	TRBJ2-7	TRBV3-1/TRBV3-2	.
TGTGCCAGCGGACGCCAGGGGGCGAGGGATGAAAAACTGTTTTTT	CASGRQGARDEKLFF	TRBD1	TRBJ1-4	TRBV2	.
TGTGCCAGCAGCCAAAGACAGGACAGGCGTGAAGCTTTCTTT	CASSQRQDRREAFF	TRBD1	TRBJ1-1	TRBV6-5	.
TGTGCCAGCAGCTACGCTGACAGGGGTGGCTACACCTTC	CASSYADRGGYTF	TRBD1	TRBJ1-2	TRBV6-5	.
TGTGCCAGCAGCTTAGTTGACAGTTCACCCCTCCACTTT	CASSLVDSSPLHF	.	TRBJ1-6	TRBV7-2	.
TGCAGCGTTGTAAACAGGGGGTTGAACACTGAAGCTTTCTTT	CSVVNRGLNTEAFF	TRBD1	TRBJ1-1	TRBV29-1	.
TGTGCCAGCAGCCGGACTACAAGCACAGATACGCAGTATTTT	CASSRTTSTDTQYF	.	TRBJ2-3	TRBV7-9	.
TGTGCCAGTAGTGGGGCAGATCTATTAGATACGCAGTATTTT	CASSGADLLDTQYF	.	TRBJ2-3	TRBV19	.
TGTGCCAGCTCACCACTTCCTCCAACTAATGAAAAACTGTTTTTT	CASSPLPPTNEKLFF	.	TRBJ1-4	TRBV18	.